Shown below are 9 T cell receptor beta chains from a single sample sequenced in a study of blood T cell repertoires in COVID-19. Here immunoSEQ multiplex PCR was the method, and the copy in TCRdb shows in-frame clones only, minus some. The profile shows 18,000 or so clones, about 88% of them singletons. Sequencing was done on a sample of peripheral blood. The receptors derive from a man aged 40-49 years with active COVID-19.

This chain uses TRBV11-3 with TRBJ2-5, with D possibly TRBD2 on 5 matching bases. The CDR3 has 14 amino acids. The germline V gene has CDR1 SGHNT and CDR2 YENEEA. Trimming cost V 3 bases and J 3 bases, with 11 bases left between them. CDR3 in amino acids: CASSFAGTEETQYF. The CDR3 bases are TGTGCCAGCAGCTTCGCGGGCACTGAAGAGACCCAGTACTTC.

The chain employs TRBV6-5 and TRBJ1-1, with TRBD1 matching over 10 bases. V gave up 5 bases and J gave up 5 bases; unmatched junction bases: 5. From germline, CDR1 is MNHEY and CDR2 SVGAGI. CDR3 size: 14 residues. CDR3 nucleotide sequence: TGTGCCAGCAGTCCGGGACAGGGGAGGACTGAAGCTTTCTTT. Translating gives CASSPGQGRTEAFF.

J is TRBJ1-1 and V is TRBV14; a possible D gene is TRBD1 (5 bases). CDR1 and CDR2 (germline): SGHDN, FVKESK. Trimming took off 2 bases at V and 8 bases at J, with 12 bases between the two ends. The length of the CDR3 is 13 residues. CDR3 residues: CASSQWTGVEAFF. CDR3 DNA sequence: TGTGCCAGCAGCCAATGGACGGGGGTGGAAGCTTTCTTT.

V usage is TRBV5-1 and J usage is TRBJ2-7; 8 bases map to TRBD1. The germline CDR1 and CDR2 sequences are SGHRS and YFSETQ. Unmatched junction bases numbered 10, after V lost 5 bases and J lost 0 bases. CDR3 length equals 16 residues. This CDR3 is CASRLRPGQVSYEQYF. CDR3 coding DNA: TGCGCCAGCAGATTACGGCCGGGACAGGTCTCCTACGAGCAGTACTTC.

This chain joins TRBV30 and TRBJ2-5, with 8 bases aligning to TRBD2. V lost 0 bases to trimming and J lost 0 bases; unmatched junction nucleotides: 6. The V gene's germline CDR1 is GTSNPN and CDR2 SVGIG (reference sequence). CDR3 length equals 16 residues. DNA for the CDR3: TGTGCCTGGAGTGTGTCTAGCGGGCAGTACCAAGAGACCCAGTACTTC. Encoded protein: CAWSVSSGQYQETQYF.

This chain uses TRBV13 with TRBJ2-1; unclear D gene. Germline V gene data show CDR1 as PRHDT and CDR2 as FYEKMQ (reference sequence). V gave up 1 base and J gave up 8 bases, with 6 bases separating them. The CDR3 has 12 amino acids. The DNA of the CDR3 is TGTGCCAGCAGCTTAGTGGGCGATGAGCAGTTCTTC. Protein: CASSLVGDEQFF.

The rearrangement uses TRBV19 and TRBJ2-3; TRBD1 agrees at 7 bases. J lost 2 bases, V lost 6 bases, and 8 bases had no gene match. The germline CDR1 and CDR2 sequences are LNHDA and SQIVND (reference sequence). This CDR3 region has 15 residues. As DNA, the CDR3 is TGTGCCAGTAGGGAACGGGACAGTAACACAGATACGCAGTATTTT. This gives the protein CASRERDSNTDTQYF. Combining the CDR3 with reference TRBV19 and TRBJ2-3 gives the whole variable domain DGGITQSPKYLFRKEGQNVTLSCEQNLNHDAMYWYRQDPGQGLRLIYYSQIVNDFQKGDIAEGYSVSREKKESFPLTVTSAQKNPTAFYLCASRERDSNTDTQYFGPGTRLTVL.

The chain is built from TRBV10-2 and TRBJ2-7; TRBD2 matches 13 bases. The length of the CDR3 is 15 residues. Trimming took 7 bases from V and 4 from J; bases not matched to a gene: 7. Per germline, CDR1 WSHSY and CDR2 SAAADI. The CDR3 reads CASTGLAGVKYEQYF. The CDR3 DNA is TGCGCCAGCACAGGACTAGCGGGAGTTAAGTACGAGCAGTACTTC.

This sequence joins TRBV19 and TRBJ1-3; unclear D gene. This CDR3 contains 14 residues. Germline V gene lookup returns CDR1 LNHDA and CDR2 SQIVND (reference sequence). The ends were cut back, 5 bases at V and 0 bases at J, with 8 bases in the middle. The CDR3 region is CASSRLISGNTIYF. The CDR3 region has the DNA TGTGCCAGTAGTCGACTTATCTCTGGAAACACCATATATTTT.